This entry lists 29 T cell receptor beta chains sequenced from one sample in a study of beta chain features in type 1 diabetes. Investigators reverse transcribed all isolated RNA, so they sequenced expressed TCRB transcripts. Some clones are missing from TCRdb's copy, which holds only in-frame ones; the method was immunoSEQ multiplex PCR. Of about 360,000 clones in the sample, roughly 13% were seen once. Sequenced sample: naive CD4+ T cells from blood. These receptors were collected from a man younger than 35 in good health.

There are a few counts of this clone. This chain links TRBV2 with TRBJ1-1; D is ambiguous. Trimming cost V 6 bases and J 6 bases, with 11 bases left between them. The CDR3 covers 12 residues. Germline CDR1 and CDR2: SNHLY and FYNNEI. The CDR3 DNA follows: TGTGCCAGCAGCCTAAACCCCCCTGAAGCTTTCTTT. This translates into CASSLNPPEAFF.

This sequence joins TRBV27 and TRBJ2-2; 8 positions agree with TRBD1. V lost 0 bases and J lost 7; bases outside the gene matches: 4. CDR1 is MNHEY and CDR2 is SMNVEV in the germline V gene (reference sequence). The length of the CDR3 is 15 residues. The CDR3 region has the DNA TGTGCCAGCAGTTTATCCCCAGGGGGCTTCGGGGAGCTGTTTTTT. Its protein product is CASSLSPGGFGELFF.

The CDR3 nucleotides are TGTGCCAGCAGCGTAGCTACGGGCTCCTACAATGAGCAGTTCTTC. Translated, it gives CASSVATGSYNEQFF. The chain employs TRBV9 and TRBJ2-1; D is undetermined. In germline, CDR1 is SGDLS, CDR2 YYNGEE. V was pared by 0 bases and J by 0 bases, with 7 bases between. The CDR3 totals 15 residues.

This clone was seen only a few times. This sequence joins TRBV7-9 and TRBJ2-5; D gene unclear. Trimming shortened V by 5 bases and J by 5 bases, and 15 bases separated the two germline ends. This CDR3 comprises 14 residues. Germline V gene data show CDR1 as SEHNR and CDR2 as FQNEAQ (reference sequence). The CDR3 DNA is TGTGCCAGCAGCCAAATGCGGATTCTGGAGACCCAGTACTTC. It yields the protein CASSQMRILETQYF. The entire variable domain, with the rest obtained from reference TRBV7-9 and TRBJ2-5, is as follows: DTGVSQNPRHKITKRGQNVTFRCDPISEHNRLYWYRQTLGQGPEFLTYFQNEAQLEKSRLLSDRFSAERPKGSFSTLEIQRTEQGDSAMYLCASSQMRILETQYFGPGTRLLVL.

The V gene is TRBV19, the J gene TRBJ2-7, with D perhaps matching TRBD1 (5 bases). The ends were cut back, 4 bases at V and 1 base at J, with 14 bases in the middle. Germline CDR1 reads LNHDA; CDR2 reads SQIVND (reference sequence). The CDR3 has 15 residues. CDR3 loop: CASSRRGRVSYEQYF. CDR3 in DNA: TGTGCCAGTAGTAGGCGTGGCAGGGTATCCTACGAGCAGTACTTC.

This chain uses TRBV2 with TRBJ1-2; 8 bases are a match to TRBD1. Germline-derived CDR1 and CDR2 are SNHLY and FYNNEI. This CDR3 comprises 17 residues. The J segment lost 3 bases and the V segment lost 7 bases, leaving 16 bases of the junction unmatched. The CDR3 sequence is CASTKLWLGQGYYGYTF. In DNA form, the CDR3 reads TGTGCCAGCACCAAACTTTGGCTAGGACAGGGCTACTATGGCTACACCTTC.

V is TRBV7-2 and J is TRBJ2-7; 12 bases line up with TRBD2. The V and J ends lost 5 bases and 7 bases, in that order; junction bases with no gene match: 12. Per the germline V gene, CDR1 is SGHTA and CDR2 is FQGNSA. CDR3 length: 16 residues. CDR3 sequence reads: CASSLGLAGPPGEQYF. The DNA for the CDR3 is TGTGCCAGCAGCCTGGGACTAGCGGGCCCGCCGGGGGAGCAGTACTTC.

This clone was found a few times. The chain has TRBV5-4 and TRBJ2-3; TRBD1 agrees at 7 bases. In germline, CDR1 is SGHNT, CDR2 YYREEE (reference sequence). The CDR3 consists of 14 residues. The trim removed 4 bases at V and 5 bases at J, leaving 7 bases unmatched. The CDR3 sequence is CASSRTGAEDTQYF. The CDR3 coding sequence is TGTGCCAGCAGCCGCACAGGGGCAGAAGATACGCAGTATTTT.

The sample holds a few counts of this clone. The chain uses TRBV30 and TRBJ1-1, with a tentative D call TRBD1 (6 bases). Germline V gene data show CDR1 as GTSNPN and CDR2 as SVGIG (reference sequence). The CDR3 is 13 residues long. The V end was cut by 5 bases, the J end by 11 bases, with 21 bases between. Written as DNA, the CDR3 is TGTGCCTGGGCATCAACGCACAGGGCTGTGGCTTTCTTT. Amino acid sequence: CAWASTHRAVAFF.

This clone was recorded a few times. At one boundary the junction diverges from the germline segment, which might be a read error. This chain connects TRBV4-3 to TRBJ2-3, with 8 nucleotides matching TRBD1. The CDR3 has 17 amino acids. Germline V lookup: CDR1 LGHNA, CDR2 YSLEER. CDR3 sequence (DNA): TGCGCCAGCAGCCCAATTTCAGGGGCAGGGGGCACTGATACGCAGTATTTT. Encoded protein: CASSPISGAGGTDTQYF.

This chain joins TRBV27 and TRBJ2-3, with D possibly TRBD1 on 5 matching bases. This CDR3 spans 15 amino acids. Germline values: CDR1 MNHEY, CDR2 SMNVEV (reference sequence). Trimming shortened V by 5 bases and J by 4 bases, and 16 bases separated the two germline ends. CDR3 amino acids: CASSVRGTWPDTQYF. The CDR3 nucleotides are TGTGCCAGCAGTGTAAGGGGTACATGGCCAGATACGCAGTATTTT.

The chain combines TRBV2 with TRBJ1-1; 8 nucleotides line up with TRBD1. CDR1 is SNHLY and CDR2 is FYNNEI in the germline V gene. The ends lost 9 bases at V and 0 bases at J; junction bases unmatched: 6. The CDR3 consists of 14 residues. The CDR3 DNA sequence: TGTGCCAGAGGACAGGGCCTCATGAACACTGAAGCTTTCTTT. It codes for CARGQGLMNTEAFF.

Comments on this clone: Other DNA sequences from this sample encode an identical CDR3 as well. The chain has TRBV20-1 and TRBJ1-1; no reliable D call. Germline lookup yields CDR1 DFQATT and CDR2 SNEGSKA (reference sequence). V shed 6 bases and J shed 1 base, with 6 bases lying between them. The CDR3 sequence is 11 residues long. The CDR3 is CSARGNTEAFF. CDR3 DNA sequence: TGCAGTGCCCGGGGGAACACTGAAGCTTTCTTT.

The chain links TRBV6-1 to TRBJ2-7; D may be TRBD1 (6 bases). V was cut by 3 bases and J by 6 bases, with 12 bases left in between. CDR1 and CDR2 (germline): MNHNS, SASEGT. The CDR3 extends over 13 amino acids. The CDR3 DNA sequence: TGTGCCAGCAGTGAGGAACAGGGAACCGAGCAGTACTTC. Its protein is CASSEEQGTEQYF.

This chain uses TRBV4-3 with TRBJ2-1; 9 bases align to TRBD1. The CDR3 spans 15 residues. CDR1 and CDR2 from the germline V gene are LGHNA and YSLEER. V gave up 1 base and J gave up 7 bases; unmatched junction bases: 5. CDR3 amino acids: CASSQAGTGRNEQFF. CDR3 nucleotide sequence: TGCGCCAGCAGCCAAGCTGGGACAGGGCGGAATGAGCAGTTCTTC.

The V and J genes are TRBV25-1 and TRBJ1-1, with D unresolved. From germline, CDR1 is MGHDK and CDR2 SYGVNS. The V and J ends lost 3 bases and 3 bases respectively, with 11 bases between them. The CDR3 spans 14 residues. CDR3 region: CASSDSKSDTEAFF. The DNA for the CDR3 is TGTGCCAGCAGTGACTCAAAGAGTGACACTGAAGCTTTCTTT.

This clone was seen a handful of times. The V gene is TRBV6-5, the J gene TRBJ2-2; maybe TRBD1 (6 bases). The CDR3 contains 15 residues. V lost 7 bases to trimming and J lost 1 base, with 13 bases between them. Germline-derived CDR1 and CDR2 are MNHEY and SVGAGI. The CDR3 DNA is TGTGCCAGCACAAGGACAGAACTGAACACCGGGGAGCTGTTTTTT. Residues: CASTRTELNTGELFF.

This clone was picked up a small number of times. The CDR3 region has the DNA TGTGCCTGGAGTGACGGCAGGGGGGACACTGAAGCTTTCTTT. Protein sequence: CAWSDGRGDTEAFF. The V gene is TRBV30, the J gene TRBJ1-1, with 7 bases lining up with TRBD1. V shed 1 base and J 3 bases; nucleotides not matched to a gene: 5. This CDR3 spans 14 amino acids. Looked up from germline, CDR1 is GTSNPN and CDR2 is SVGIG (reference sequence).

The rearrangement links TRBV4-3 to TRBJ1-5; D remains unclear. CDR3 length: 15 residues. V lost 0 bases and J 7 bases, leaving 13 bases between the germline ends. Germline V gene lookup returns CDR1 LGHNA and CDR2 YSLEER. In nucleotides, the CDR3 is TGCGCCAGCAGCCAAGATCCGGGTCGGCGGCAGCCCCAGCATTTT. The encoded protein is CASSQDPGRRQPQHF.

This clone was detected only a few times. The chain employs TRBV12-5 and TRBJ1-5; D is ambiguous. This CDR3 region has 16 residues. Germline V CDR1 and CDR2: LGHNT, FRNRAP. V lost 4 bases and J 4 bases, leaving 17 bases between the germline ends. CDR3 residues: CASGSDGPGNNQPQHF. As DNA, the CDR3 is TGTGCTAGTGGTTCCGACGGCCCAGGTAATAATCAGCCCCAGCATTTT.

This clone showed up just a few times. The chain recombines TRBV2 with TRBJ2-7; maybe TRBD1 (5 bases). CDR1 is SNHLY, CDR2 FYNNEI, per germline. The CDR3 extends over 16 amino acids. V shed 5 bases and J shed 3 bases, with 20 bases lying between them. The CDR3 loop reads CASSFFTASQGYEQYF. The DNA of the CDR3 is TGTGCCAGCAGTTTTTTTACGGCCTCTCAGGGCTACGAGCAGTACTTC. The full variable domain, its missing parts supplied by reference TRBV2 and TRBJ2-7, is EPEVTQTPSHQVTQMGQEVILRCVPISNHLYFYWYRQILGQKVEFLVSFYNNEISEKSEIFDDQFSVERPDGSNFTLKIRSTKLEDSAMYFCASSFFTASQGYEQYFGPGTRLTVT.

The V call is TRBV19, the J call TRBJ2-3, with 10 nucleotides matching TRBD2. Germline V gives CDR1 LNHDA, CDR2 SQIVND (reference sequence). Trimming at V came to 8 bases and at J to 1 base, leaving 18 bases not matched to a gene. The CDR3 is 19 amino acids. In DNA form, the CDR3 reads TGTGCCAGTCGATTACGGCCGTCGACTAGCGGGTCTCGCACAGATACGCAGTATTTT. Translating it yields CASRLRPSTSGSRTDTQYF.

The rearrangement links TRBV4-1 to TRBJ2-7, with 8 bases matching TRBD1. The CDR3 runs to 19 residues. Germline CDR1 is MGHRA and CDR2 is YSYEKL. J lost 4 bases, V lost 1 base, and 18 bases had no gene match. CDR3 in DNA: TGCGCCAGCAGCCAAGGGTGGATTAACCGGGACAGGCTGAAGTACGAGCAGTACTTC. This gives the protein CASSQGWINRDRLKYEQYF.

The CDR3 region has the DNA TGTGCCAGTGGGCCGGGACTAGGGTACGGCGAGCAGTACTTC. It encodes CASGPGLGYGEQYF. The V call is TRBV11-3, the J call TRBJ2-7, with 8 bases matching TRBD2. The V and J ends lost 9 bases and 6 bases, in that order; junction bases with no gene match: 13. From germline, CDR1 is SGHNT and CDR2 YENEEA. CDR3 length equals 14 residues.

Here the CDR3 reads CASSYPLNYEETQYF. DNA of the CDR3: TGTGCCAGCAGCTACCCCCTAAACTATGAGGAGACCCAGTACTTC. The gene calls are TRBV7-2 and TRBJ2-5; D is ambiguous. The CDR3 extends over 15 amino acids. Germline V gene lookup returns CDR1 SGHTA and CDR2 FQGNSA. The V end was cut by 4 bases, the J end by 5 bases, with 17 bases between.

DNA for the CDR3: TGTGCCAGCAGTTACAGGGCGACTAGCGGGGGGGTTACGCAGTATTTT. It specifies CASSYRATSGGVTQYF. The gene calls are TRBV6-6 and TRBJ2-3; 14 bases map to TRBD2. The CDR3 is made up of 16 amino acids. The trim removed 2 bases at V and 8 bases at J, leaving 6 bases unmatched. Germline CDR1 and CDR2: MNHNY and SVGAGI (reference sequence).

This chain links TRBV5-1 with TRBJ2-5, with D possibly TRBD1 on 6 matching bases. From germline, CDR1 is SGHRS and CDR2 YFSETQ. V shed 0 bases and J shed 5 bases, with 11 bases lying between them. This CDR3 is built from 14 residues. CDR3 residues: CASSLGQASETQYF. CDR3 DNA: TGCGCCAGCAGCTTGGGACAGGCCAGCGAGACCCAGTACTTC.

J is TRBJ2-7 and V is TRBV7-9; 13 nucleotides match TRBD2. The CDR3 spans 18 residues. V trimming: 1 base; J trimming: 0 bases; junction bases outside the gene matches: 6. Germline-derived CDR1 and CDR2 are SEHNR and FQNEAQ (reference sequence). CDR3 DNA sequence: TGTGCCAGCAGCTTAGAGGGACTAGCGGGACGCCGCTCCTACGAGCAGTACTTC. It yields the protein CASSLEGLAGRRSYEQYF.

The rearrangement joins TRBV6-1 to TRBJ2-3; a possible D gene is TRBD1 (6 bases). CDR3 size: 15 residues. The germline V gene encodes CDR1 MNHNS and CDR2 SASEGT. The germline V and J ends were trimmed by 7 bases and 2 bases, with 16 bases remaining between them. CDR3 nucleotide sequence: TGTGCCAGCACGGCCCGGGACACGCTCACAGATACGCAGTATTTT. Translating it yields CASTARDTLTDTQYF.